This is a list of T cell receptor beta chains from one sample in a study of blood T cell repertoires in COVID-19. Sequencing used immunoSEQ multiplex PCR; TCRdb keeps in-frame clones, though not all of them. The data hold 200,000 to 250,000 clones, with more than 80% observed a single time. Sequenced sample: PBMCs or T cells enriched from blood (not recorded which). Receptor source: a man in his sixties who had recovered from COVID-19. Each CDR3 is given with its conserved first and last residue. D genes are given only for firm matches. Size tells how often a clone was seen (once, few, many) or the class of an expanded clone, and some rows leave it out.

TRBJ1-2	TRBV7-9	.	.	12	CASSRANYGYTF	TGTGCCAGCTCTAGAGCTAACTATGGCTACACCTTC
TRBJ2-7	TRBV6-5	.	.	13	CASRGTPAYEQYF	TGTGCCAGCAGGGGGACTCCCGCCTACGAGCAGTACTTC
TRBJ2-5	TRBV5-1	TRBD1	.	15	CASSPGQVDEETQYF	TGCGCCAGCAGCCCCGGACAGGTTGATGAAGAGACCCAGTACTTC
TRBJ1-3	TRBV7-8	.	.	13	CASSRGSGNTIYF	TGTGCCAGCAGTCGGGGTTCTGGAAACACCATATATTTT
TRBJ1-1	TRBV29-1	TRBD1	.	12	CSVRTGAAEAFF	TGCAGCGTTCGCACAGGGGCCGCTGAAGCTTTCTTT
TRBJ1-2	TRBV19	.	.	14	CASIGAGWNYGYTF	TGTGCCAGTATAGGCGCAGGCTGGAACTATGGCTACACCTTC
TRBJ1-2	TRBV18	TRBD1	.	16	CASSPRQQGVNYGYTF	TGTGCCAGCTCACCCCGCCAACAGGGGGTTAACTATGGCTACACCTTC
TRBJ1-1	TRBV7-9	.	.	14	CASSPRSGYTEAFF	TGTGCCAGCAGCCCCCGTTCAGGTTATACTGAAGCTTTCTTT
TRBJ2-5	TRBV29-1	.	.	11	CSYTGTETQYF	TGCAGCTACACAGGGACAGAGACCCAGTACTTC
TRBJ2-3	TRBV29-1	TRBD1	.	16	CSVPGQVTSSTDTQYF	TGCAGCGTGCCGGGACAGGTGACGTCTAGCACAGATACGCAGTATTTT
TRBJ2-7	TRBV2	TRBD1	.	15	CASRTGQSTTYEQYF	TGTGCCAGCAGGACGGGACAGTCCACGACCTACGAGCAGTACTTC
TRBJ2-3	TRBV3-1/TRBV3-2	TRBD2	once	16	CASSQGESGGPGTQYF	TGTGCCAGCAGCCAAGGGGAAAGCGGGGGGCCTGGTACGCAGTATTTT
TRBJ2-3	TRBV2	.	.	15	CASISRGGFTDTQYF	TGTGCCAGCATCTCCCGAGGGGGATTCACAGATACGCAGTATTTT
TRBJ1-1	TRBV5-6	TRBD1	.	16	CASSSGGQGMNTEAFF	TGTGCCAGCAGTTCTGGGGGACAGGGAATGAACACTGAAGCTTTCTTT
TRBJ2-7	TRBV5-1	TRBD1	.	15	CASSLGQGARYEQYF	TGCGCCAGCAGCTTGGGGCAGGGGGCGCGATACGAGCAGTACTTC
TRBJ2-7	TRBV7-6	.	.	14	CASSQNRESYEQYF	TGTGCCAGCAGCCAGAACAGGGAATCCTACGAGCAGTACTTC
TRBJ2-5	TRBV9	.	.	16	CASSVDEARTAQTQYF	TGTGCCAGCAGCGTAGATGAGGCTAGGACAGCACAGACCCAGTACTTC
TRBJ2-5	TRBV5-1	.	.	15	CASSLGQLLQETQYF	TGCGCCAGCAGCTTGGGTCAGTTGTTACAAGAGACCCAGTACTTC
TRBJ1-5	TRBV7-8	.	.	13	CASSLVAGRPQHF	TGTGCCAGCAGCTTAGTCGCGGGGCGGCCCCAGCATTTT
TRBJ2-7	TRBV6-2/TRBV6-3	.	.	12	CASSYRGFEQYF	TGTGCCAGCAGTTACCGGGGATTTGAGCAGTACTTC
TRBJ1-3	TRBV7-9	TRBD1	once	16	CASSNRGVSSGNTIYF	TGTGCCAGCAGCAACAGGGGCGTGAGCTCTGGAAACACCATATATTTT
TRBJ1-1	TRBV6-2/TRBV6-3	.	.	12	CASSYKNTEAFF	TGTGCCAGCAGTTATAAGAACACTGAAGCTTTCTTT
TRBJ2-7	TRBV10-2	TRBD1	few	13	CASNGQGSHEQYF	TGCGCCAGCAATGGACAGGGGTCCCACGAGCAGTACTTC
TRBJ2-5	TRBV2	TRBD2	.	16	CASSEAGGAGGKTQYF	TGTGCCAGCAGTGAAGCCGGGGGGGCGGGAGGAAAGACCCAGTACTTC
TRBJ2-2	TRBV6-6	TRBD2	.	16	CASSYLAGENTGELFF	TGTGCCAGCAGTTATCTAGCGGGGGAAAACACCGGGGAGCTGTTTTTT
TRBJ2-1	TRBV19	TRBD1	.	15	CASSPWGQGGGEQFF	TGTGCCAGTAGCCCCTGGGGACAGGGCGGGGGTGAGCAGTTCTTC
TRBJ1-1	TRBV7-8	.	.	15	CASSLEVVLNTEAFF	TGTGCCAGCAGCTTAGAAGTAGTTTTGAACACTGAAGCTTTCTTT
TRBJ2-7	TRBV25-1	TRBD1	.	15	CASSEDRAANYEQYF	TGTGCCAGCAGTGAAGACAGGGCCGCCAACTACGAGCAGTACTTC
TRBJ1-4	TRBV5-1	TRBD1	.	18	CASSAGYGDRPSNEKLFF	TGCGCCAGCAGCGCCGGATACGGGGACAGACCCTCTAATGAAAAACTGTTTTTT
TRBJ2-3	TRBV7-3	TRBD2	few	14	CASSIGTSGGGQYF	TGTGCCAGCAGCATCGGGACTAGTGGCGGGGGACAGTATTTT
TRBJ1-2	TRBV7-9	TRBD1	.	14	CASSGQEANYGYTF	TGTGCCAGCAGCGGACAGGAGGCTAACTATGGCTACACCTTC
TRBJ2-7	TRBV5-1	.	.	13	CASSLVGDLEQYF	TGCGCCAGCAGCTTGGTAGGGGATCTCGAGCAGTACTTC
TRBJ1-5	TRBV11-2	TRBD1	.	15	CASSLGGQEGQPQHF	TGTGCCAGCAGCTTAGGGGGACAGGAGGGTCAGCCCCAGCATTTT
TRBJ1-2	TRBV14	.	.	13	CASSQDLEYGYTF	TGTGCCAGCAGCCAAGATCTGGAGTATGGCTACACCTTC
TRBJ1-3	TRBV14	TRBD1	once	14	CASSPGTAGNTIYF	TGTGCCAGCAGCCCTGGGACAGCTGGAAACACCATATATTTT
TRBJ1-3	TRBV19	.	.	16	CASSTRGITSGNTIYF	TGTGCCAGTAGTACCCGCGGGATAACCTCTGGAAACACCATATATTTT
TRBJ2-7	TRBV18	.	.	15	CASSPPGTPNYEQYF	TGTGCCAGCTCACCACCGGGGACACCGAACTACGAGCAGTACTTC
TRBJ1-4	TRBV5-1	.	few	14	CASSLQATNEKLFF	TGCGCCAGCAGCTTACAGGCAACTAATGAAAAACTGTTTTTT
TRBJ1-4	TRBV27	.	.	15	CASSHLTGNEEKLFF	TGTGCCAGCAGTCACCTCACAGGGAATGAGGAAAAACTGTTTTTT
TRBJ1-5	TRBV24-1	.	.	16	CATSDLRGVGNQPQHF	TGTGCCACCAGTGATTTGCGGGGGGTGGGCAATCAGCCCCAGCATTTT
TRBJ1-2	TRBV4-3	.	few	15	CASSQDTGTNYGYTF	TGCGCCAGCAGCCAAGACACAGGAACAAACTATGGCTACACCTTC
TRBJ2-3	TRBV3-1/TRBV3-2	TRBD2	.	18	CASSQGTSGGMFTDTQYF	TGTGCCAGCAGCCAAGGGACTAGCGGGGGTATGTTCACAGATACGCAGTATTTT
TRBJ1-2	TRBV6-1	TRBD1	few	15	CASSETDTGEHGYTF	TGTGCCAGCAGTGAAACCGACACAGGGGAACATGGCTACACCTTC
TRBJ2-4	TRBV6-2/TRBV6-3	TRBD2	.	19	CASSYEAGETYLAKNIQYF	TGTGCCAGCAGTTACGAAGCGGGGGAGACCTATCTAGCCAAAAACATTCAGTACTTC
TRBJ1-2	TRBV19	TRBD1	.	12	CASTTGVYGYTF	TGTGCCAGTACTACAGGGGTCTATGGCTACACCTTC
TRBJ2-3	TRBV5-1	TRBD1	.	15	CASSLAGGGTDTQYF	TGCGCCAGCAGCTTGGCAGGGGGTGGCACAGATACGCAGTATTTT
TRBJ1-6	TRBV19	.	.	14	CASSIEFSGSPLHF	TGTGCCAGTAGTATCGAGTTCTCCGGTTCACCCCTCCACTTT
TRBJ1-2	TRBV5-5	.	few	11	CASSLTALPTF	TGTGCCAGCAGCTTGACAGCTTTACCCACCTTC
TRBJ1-1	TRBV2	.	.	12	CASSAFRGEAFF	TGTGCCAGCAGTGCTTTTAGGGGTGAAGCTTTCTTT
TRBJ2-6	TRBV27	.	.	18	CASSNRVPFGSGANVLTF	TGTGCCAGCAGTAACCGGGTCCCCTTTGGATCTGGGGCCAACGTCCTGACTTTC
TRBJ1-1	TRBV10-3	.	.	12	CAISGSGFEAFF	TGTGCCATCAGTGGGTCCGGGTTTGAAGCTTTCTTT
TRBJ1-3	TRBV7-9	.	.	15	CASSFSQRGRNTIYF	TGTGCCAGCAGCTTTAGTCAAAGGGGTCGAAACACCATATATTTT
TRBJ1-1	TRBV18	.	.	12	CASSPGSAEAFF	TGTGCCAGCTCACCGGGTAGCGCTGAAGCTTTCTTT